This TCR beta chain comes out of a study of blood T cell repertoires in COVID-19. Sequenced by immunoSEQ multiplex PCR; TCRdb stores in-frame clones only, minus some. The data show 150,000 to 200,000 clones, around 76% seen once. The germline V gene has CDR1 SGHRS and CDR2 YFSETQ. The V and J ends lost 4 bases and 9 bases respectively, with 25 bases between them. This CDR3 region has 16 residues. The source material was peripheral blood. This TCR derives from a woman between 55 and 75 years old with COVID-19, enrolled during active disease. The chain links TRBV5-1 to TRBJ1-2, with D hard to call. The CDR3 spells CASSPDPNSGSGSYTF. The DNA of the CDR3 is TGCGCCAGCAGCCCGGATCCCAACAGCGGAAGCGGGAGCTACACCTTC.